This TCR beta chain was found in a study of T cell repertoires in cytomegalovirus infection. This clonotype was detected many times. This CDR3 contains 18 residues. Germline assignment: CDR1 SGHTA and CDR2 FQGNSA. V lost 2 bases and J lost 3; bases outside the gene matches: 15. One entry per CDR3 protein results from TCRdb running MiXCR on the reads. The data contain fewer than 300,000 distinct CDR3 sequences, roughly 25% of them singletons. The sample comprised PBMCs. The chain recombines TRBV7-2 with TRBJ2-7; 8 nucleotides match TRBD2. The receptor was isolated from a human donor in good health (CMV status not recorded). Some clones in this sample may be carry-over from other donors' samples. This CDR3 reads CASSLRSGRAPAGYEQYF. Written as DNA, the CDR3 is TGTGCCAGCAGCTTACGAAGCGGGAGAGCCCCAGCGGGCTACGAGCAGTACTTC.